The rows below give T cell receptor beta chains drawn from one sample of a study of cytomegalovirus exposure and HLA in healthy donors. Profiling relied on immunoSEQ multiplex PCR, and the TCRdb table lists in-frame clones only, not all of them. The sample lists some 150,000 clones, about 80% occurring once. The sample comprised PBMCs. These receptors were obtained from a man between 18 and 29 years old in good health and CMV-seropositive. The CDR3 runs from the conserved cysteine through the conserved F or W. Each record gives: J gene, V gene, D gene, clone size, CDR3 DNA, CDR3 protein. A D gene is named only where the DNA matches it firmly. Size tells how often a clone was seen (once, few, many) or the class of an expanded clone, and some rows leave it out.

>TRBJ1-5|TRBV2|TRBD1|-
TGTGCCAGCAGTGAAGTCGGACAGGACGAGGAACCCCAGCATTTT
CASSEVGQDEEPQHF
>TRBJ2-1|TRBV25-1|TRBD1|few
TGTGCCAGCACCGGGACAGGGGGGTCCCAGAGATACAATGAGCAGTTCTTC
CASTGTGGSQRYNEQFF
>TRBJ1-2|TRBV18|TRBD1|-
TGTGCCAGCTCTCCAGGGGGGAACTATGGCTACACCTTC
CASSPGGNYGYTF
>TRBJ2-7|TRBV27|TRBD2|-
TGTGCCAGCAGCCTCGGACTAGCCCTCGGCGAGCAGTACTTC
CASSLGLALGEQYF
>TRBJ2-3|TRBV4-2|-|-
TGTGCCAGCAGCCAACGAGGGTGGGATACGCAGTATTTT
CASSQRGWDTQYF
>TRBJ2-7|TRBV4-3|-|-
TGCGCCAGCAGCCAAGCGGTAACTTACGAGCAGTACTTC
CASSQAVTYEQYF
>TRBJ2-2|TRBV6-5|-|-
TGTGCCAGCAGTTCCTACACCGGGGAGCTGTTTTTT
CASSSYTGELFF
>TRBJ1-2|TRBV18|TRBD1|-
TGTGCCAGCTCCCCCGGGACAGGGGGCGAAGGCTACACCTTC
CASSPGTGGEGYTF
>TRBJ2-4|TRBV28|TRBD2|-
TGTGCCACCCTCAGCGGGGGGATTAAAAACATTCAGTACTTC
CATLSGGIKNIQYF
>TRBJ2-3|TRBV28|-|-
TGTGCCAGCAGTCTACAGCGGTTTGATACGCAGTATTTT
CASSLQRFDTQYF
>TRBJ2-5|TRBV5-1|TRBD1|-
TGCGCCAGCAGCTTGGAGGGACAGGACCAAGAGACCCAGTACTTC
CASSLEGQDQETQYF
>TRBJ1-3|TRBV5-8|-|-
TGTGCCAGCAGCTTAGACAGGCCGGTTGTCTCTGGAAACACCATATATTTT
CASSLDRPVVSGNTIYF
>TRBJ2-1|TRBV7-9|-|-
TGTGCCAGCAGCTTAAGAACAGGGATGGGTGAGCAGTTCTTC
CASSLRTGMGEQFF
>TRBJ2-2|TRBV2|TRBD1|-
TGTGCCAGCATTCGGGACAGAAACACCGGGGAGCTGTTTTTT
CASIRDRNTGELFF
>TRBJ2-6|TRBV5-6|TRBD1|few
TGTGCCAGCAGCCTAGGGGGCTCTGGGGCCAACGGCCTGACTTTC
CASSLGGSGANGLTF
>TRBJ2-4|TRBV7-9|-|-
TGTGCCAGCAGCTTAGGGGGGGTAGGGGTGTTAGCCAAAAACATTCAGTACTTC
CASSLGGVGVLAKNIQYF
>TRBJ2-1|TRBV19|TRBD1|-
TGTGCCAGTAGTATAGCACAGGGGGCCTACAATGAGCAGTTCTTC
CASSIAQGAYNEQFF
>TRBJ2-3|TRBV10-2|TRBD2|-
TGCGCCAGTCAAAAGCGGGGGGGCCCAGATACGCAGTATTTT
CASQKRGGPDTQYF
>TRBJ1-2|TRBV27|-|-
TGTGCCAGCAGTTTAAGTCACAGCGGTAACCAGGCCTATGGCTACACCTTC
CASSLSHSGNQAYGYTF
>TRBJ1-2|TRBV27|-|-
TGTGCCAGCAGTTTACGGCAGGGCGGAAACTATGGCTACACCTTC
CASSLRQGGNYGYTF
>TRBJ1-1|TRBV29-1|TRBD1|-
TGCAGCGTTGGGACAGGGGCGAAGAACACTGAAGCTTTCTTT
CSVGTGAKNTEAFF
>TRBJ2-1|TRBV13|-|few
TGTGCCAGCAGCGGGTCAGGCGGGGAGTACAATGAGCAGTTCTTC
CASSGSGGEYNEQFF
>TRBJ2-7|TRBV9|TRBD1|-
TGTGCCAGCAGCCCTCCCCCAGGGGGCGAATACGAGCAGTACTTC
CASSPPPGGEYEQYF
>TRBJ2-6|TRBV4-3|-|-
TGCGCCAGCAGCCAAGATTTCGGCAGGCCCGCGGCCAACGTCCTGACTTTC
CASSQDFGRPAANVLTF
>TRBJ2-6|TRBV5-8|TRBD1|-
TGTGCCAGCAGCTCTGTCGAGACAGGGTATGGGTCTGGGGCCAACGGCCTGACTTTC
CASSSVETGYGSGANGLTF
>TRBJ1-6|TRBV4-2|TRBD1|-
TGTGCCAGCAGCCAACGGGACAGGGATAATTCACCCCTCCACTTT
CASSQRDRDNSPLHF
>TRBJ2-2|TRBV2|TRBD1|-
TGTGCCAGCACTGACAGGGGTACCGGGGAGCTGTTTTTT
CASTDRGTGELFF
>TRBJ1-4|TRBV19|TRBD1|-
TGTGCCAGTAGTATAACGACAGGGTGGGCTAATGAAAAACTGTTTTTT
CASSITTGWANEKLFF
>TRBJ2-3|TRBV27|TRBD1|once
TGTGCCAGCAGCCCAGGGGGCCCAACAGATACGCAGTATTTT
CASSPGGPTDTQYF
>TRBJ2-3|TRBV9|TRBD2|-
TGTGCCAGCAGCCCCAGCGGGGGGAGGGTTACAGATACGCAGTATTTT
CASSPSGGRVTDTQYF
>TRBJ2-7|TRBV2|-|-
TGTGCCAGCAGCGTGACAGTCTACGAGCAGTACTTC
CASSVTVYEQYF
>TRBJ2-2|TRBV7-2|TRBD1|-
TGTGCCAGCAGCTTAGCAACACAGGGGGCGCGGACCGGGGAGCTGTTTTTT
CASSLATQGARTGELFF
>TRBJ2-1|TRBV4-3|TRBD1|few
TGCGCCAGCAGCCAAGCAGGGGGCAATGAGCAGTTCTTC
CASSQAGGNEQFF
>TRBJ2-3|TRBV7-3|-|-
TGTGCCAGCAGCTTAATGGGGAGGGCAGGGGCAGATACGCAGTATTTT
CASSLMGRAGADTQYF
>TRBJ1-5|TRBV2|-|-
TGTGCCAGCAGGGGAGGACGGACCAATCAGCCCCAGCATTTT
CASRGGRTNQPQHF
>TRBJ2-1|TRBV9|TRBD1|once
TGTGCCAGCAGCGCCCTGGGACAGAGCAAAAATGAGCAGTTCTTC
CASSALGQSKNEQFF
>TRBJ1-2|TRBV7-8|-|-
TGTGCCAGCAGCTTAGCGCGCGGGAACTATGGCTACACCTTC
CASSLARGNYGYTF
>TRBJ2-2|TRBV12-5|-|-
TGTGCTAGTGGTTTGGTTAGGGGGTATTCCGGGGAGCTGTTTTTT
CASGLVRGYSGELFF
>TRBJ1-2|TRBV4-2|-|-
TGTGCCAGCAGCACTCGACTGACTACCGGCTACACCTTC
CASSTRLTTGYTF
>TRBJ2-1|TRBV25-1|TRBD2|-
TGTGCCAGCAAAGGGCTAGCGGGAGGTGGGGACTACAATGAGCAGTTCTTC
CASKGLAGGGDYNEQFF
>TRBJ1-3|TRBV6-5|-|-
TGTGCCAGCAGTTACTCGCAGGGCACTGGAAACACCATATATTTT
CASSYSQGTGNTIYF
>TRBJ1-3|TRBV12-5|-|-
TGTGCTAGTGGTTTGGTAATGGGTGACGGGATAACTGGAAACACCATATATTTT
CASGLVMGDGITGNTIYF
>TRBJ2-1|TRBV7-2|TRBD2|-
TGTGCCAGCAGCTTACTAGCGGGGCTGGTGTGGAATGAGCAGTTCTTC
CASSLLAGLVWNEQFF
>TRBJ1-2|TRBV6-1|TRBD1|-
TGTGCCAGCAGTGCTATAGGGACAGCTAACTATGGCTACACCTTC
CASSAIGTANYGYTF
>TRBJ1-1|TRBV19|-|-
TGTGCCAGTAGTATAGGAAACAAGGGGGGGACTGAAGCTTTCTTT
CASSIGNKGGTEAFF
>TRBJ1-5|TRBV21-1|-|-
TGTGCCAGTCGGACAGGGCGGGGTCAGCCCCAGCATTTT
CASRTGRGQPQHF
>TRBJ1-2|TRBV9|TRBD1|-
TGTGCCAGCAGCGTAGGGGACAGGGGCTATGGCTACACCTTC
CASSVGDRGYGYTF
>TRBJ2-1|TRBV7-3|-|-
TGTGCCAGCAGCTTCAGGGATGTAGGGGTCAATGAGCAGTTCTTC
CASSFRDVGVNEQFF
>TRBJ1-1|TRBV7-9|-|-
TGTGCCAGCAGCTCAGAACAGGGCTTAATGAACACTGAAGCTTTCTTT
CASSSEQGLMNTEAFF
>TRBJ1-3|TRBV21-1|-|few
TGTGCCAGCAGCACACGAACAGGGGGCGCATTTTTTCTGGGAAACACCATATATTTT
CASSTRTGGAFFLGNTIYF
>TRBJ2-1|TRBV7-3|TRBD2|-
TGTGCCAGCAGCTTAGGGCCTCTAGCGGGGGGGGTAAATGAGCAGTTCTTC
CASSLGPLAGGVNEQFF
>TRBJ2-5|TRBV19|-|-
TGTGCCAGTAGGCGGGGGCAGGAAGAGACCCAGTACTTC
CASRRGQEETQYF
>TRBJ2-3|TRBV6-4|TRBD2|-
TGTGCCAGCAGTGTAGCTAGCGGGGGAGCAGATACGCAGTATTTT
CASSVASGGADTQYF
>TRBJ1-6|TRBV4-2|-|-
TGTGCCAGCAGCCACGCAGAGGAGGGGCCTACGTATAATTCACCCCTCCACTTT
CASSHAEEGPTYNSPLHF
>TRBJ2-3|TRBV5-1|TRBD2|few
TGCGCCAGTCAAAGTCATCTAGCGGGAGGCACAGATACGCAGTATTTT
CASQSHLAGGTDTQYF
>TRBJ1-2|TRBV7-9|TRBD1|-
TGTGCCAGCAGCCCATTAGCCCGGACAGGGCGTTACGGCTATGGCTACACCTTC
CASSPLARTGRYGYGYTF
>TRBJ1-2|TRBV10-3|-|-
TGTGCCATCAGTGATGAGTGGAGTGGCTACACCTTC
CAISDEWSGYTF
>TRBJ1-5|TRBV25-1|TRBD1|-
TGTGCCAGCAGTGGGGACAGGGCGGTTCAGCCCCAGCATTTT
CASSGDRAVQPQHF
>TRBJ1-5|TRBV15|TRBD1|-
TGTGCCACCAGCAGAGACAGCAGGGGGGATCAGCCCCAGCATTTT
CATSRDSRGDQPQHF